A single sample is the source of the 18 T cell receptor beta chains below, sequenced in a study of monozygotic twins with inflammatory bowel disease (dated by TCRdb to 2018 to 2020). The library was prepared using 5' RACE. Sequencing relied on an Illumina HiSeq 2500. Following TCRdb reprocessing, every CDR3 protein sequence forms one entry, and DNA is not provided. The record for this sample contains under 200,000 distinct CDR3 sequences. The ten largest clones take up 2.5% to 3% of the sample. The sample was blood. These receptors originate from a human donor with ulcerative colitis or Crohn's disease, or a healthy co-twin of an affected twin (not recorded which).

This chain connects TRBV28 to TRBJ1-1; with no DNA, the TCRdb D assignment of TRBD1 cannot be verified. Germline assignment: CDR1 MDHEN and CDR2 SYDVKM. This CDR3 region has 13 residues. CDR3 residues: CASSPYRSTEAFF. The entire variable domain, with the rest obtained from reference TRBV28 and TRBJ1-1, is as follows: DVKVTQSSRYLVKRTGEKVFLECVQDMDHENMFWYRQDPGLGLRLIYFSYDVKMKEKGDIPEGYSVSREKKERFSLILESASTNQTSMYLCASSPYRSTEAFFGQGTRLTVV.

The V call is TRBV5-1, the J call TRBJ2-3; TCRdb outputs TRBD1, but without DNA this stays unchecked. There are 14 residues in the CDR3. Germline-derived CDR1 and CDR2 are SGHRS and YFSETQ. CDR3 sequence reads: CASSLSRVGDTQYF.

V and J are TRBV12-3 or TRBV12-4 and TRBJ2-4; TCRdb's D gene call, TRBD2, goes unchecked for lack of DNA. The CDR3 runs to 15 residues. The CDR3 protein is CASSPGTQGWGIQYF.

The chain uses TRBV19 and TRBJ2-2. This CDR3 is 13 amino acids long. The V gene's germline CDR1 is LNHDA and CDR2 SQIVND (reference sequence). CDR3 sequence: CASKGQFTGELFF. Together with reference TRBV19 and TRBJ2-2, the CDR3 gives the full variable domain: DGGITQSPKYLFRKEGQNVTLSCEQNLNHDAMYWYRQDPGQGLRLIYYSQIVNDFQKGDIAEGYSVSREKKESFPLTVTSAQKNPTAFYLCASKGQFTGELFFGEGSRLTVL.

The V and J genes are TRBV5-1 and TRBJ1-1. Germline V gene data show CDR1 as SGHRS and CDR2 as YFSETQ. The CDR3 length is 14 residues. This chain's CDR3 is CASSLGLRNTEAFF.

The chain links TRBV28 to TRBJ2-1; TCRdb's D call of TRBD1 is untestable without DNA. CDR1 and CDR2 from the germline V gene are MDHEN and SYDVKM. The CDR3 is made up of 16 amino acids. The CDR3 spells CASSLNRVTGLNEQFF.

This chain connects TRBV4-3 to TRBJ2-1. The CDR3 consists of 17 residues. The germline V gene encodes CDR1 LGHNA and CDR2 YSLEER. The CDR3 protein is CASSQDLGDSSYNEQFF.

The rearrangement joins TRBV28 to TRBJ2-7; TCRdb returns TRBD1, unconfirmable since there is no DNA. Germline values: CDR1 MDHEN, CDR2 SYDVKM. This CDR3 is 17 amino acids long. The CDR3 is CASREPRQGGASYEQYF.

J is TRBJ2-5 and V is TRBV12-3 or TRBV12-4; TCRdb calls TRBD2, which cannot be checked without DNA. There are 14 residues in the CDR3. The chain's CDR3 is CASTPRDFQETQYF.

Here the CDR3 reads CASSLGSGTHTDTQYF. The rearrangement uses TRBV5-6 and TRBJ2-3; lacking DNA, the TRBD2 call made by TCRdb goes unchecked. This CDR3 has 16 amino acids. Germline CDR1 and CDR2: SGHDT and YYEEEE.

V usage is TRBV7-6 and J usage is TRBJ2-7; TCRdb returns TRBD1, unconfirmable since there is no DNA. This CDR3 comprises 14 residues. Germline V CDR1 and CDR2: SGHVS, FNYEAQ. The CDR3: CASSPGDRPWEQYF.

The V gene is TRBV5-1, the J gene TRBJ2-1; TCRdb gives TRBD2 as the D gene, but with no DNA this cannot be confirmed. Germline V gives CDR1 SGHRS, CDR2 YFSETQ. The CDR3 loop spans 15 amino acids. The CDR3 region is CASSLASGNHNEQFF.

The genes are TRBV7-3 and TRBJ2-1; the D call of TRBD2 rests on TCRdb alone, since no DNA is present to check it. The CDR3 sequence is 14 residues long. The germline V gene encodes CDR1 SGHTA and CDR2 FQGTGA. CDR3 sequence reads: CASSQGLAGNEQFF.

The CDR3 loop reads CASSFSGPGDTQYF. The chain couples TRBV11-3 to TRBJ2-3; TCRdb's D call, TRBD2, is unchecked because there is no DNA. Germline-derived CDR1 and CDR2 are SGHNT and YENEEA. CDR3 length: 14 residues.

The chain combines TRBV28 with TRBJ2-7; TCRdb selects TRBD1, and the lack of DNA leaves this call unchecked. CDR1 and CDR2 (germline): MDHEN, SYDVKM. This CDR3 comprises 16 residues. The CDR3 protein is CASSPLGGEIFYEQYF.

The genes are TRBV4-3 and TRBJ2-1. Germline V CDR1 and CDR2: LGHNA, YSLEER. CDR3 length: 16 amino acids. The CDR3 loop reads CASSQDSVVTYNEQFF.

The chain carries TRBV20-1 and TRBJ2-1; TCRdb calls TRBD1, which cannot be checked without DNA. The CDR3 sequence is 12 residues long. The germline CDR1 and CDR2 sequences are DFQATT and SNEGSKA (reference sequence). The CDR3 here is CGRELGHNEQFF.

The chain is built from TRBV27 and TRBJ2-7; TCRdb reports TRBD1, a call that lacks DNA to check it against. CDR1 is MNHEY, CDR2 SMNVEV, per germline (reference sequence). The CDR3 loop spans 14 amino acids. CDR3 sequence: CASSIRVGGYEQYF.